Below are 11 T cell receptor beta chains sequenced from a single sample in a study of blood T cell repertoires in COVID-19. Repertoires were generated with immunoSEQ multiplex PCR, while TCRdb's copy carries only in-frame clones and drops some. The table includes more than 200,000 clones, around 89% detected once. Sequencing was done on a sample of PBMCs or T cells enriched from blood (not recorded which). All receptors derive from a woman aged 25 to 39 who had recovered from COVID-19.

The chain couples TRBV28 to TRBJ1-2; no firm D call. Looked up from germline, CDR1 is MDHEN and CDR2 is SYDVKM. There are 13 residues in the CDR3. V was shortened by 1 base and J by 8 bases, with 11 bases between the two germline ends. This CDR3 is CASSLSLMSGYTF. The DNA for the CDR3 is TGTGCCAGCAGTTTATCCTTGATGAGCGGCTACACCTTC.

The rearrangement uses TRBV28 and TRBJ2-5, with 13 bases fitting TRBD2. CDR1 is MDHEN, CDR2 SYDVKM, per germline. Losses at the gene ends were 7 bases for V and 2 bases for J; bases not matched to a gene: 4. The length of the CDR3 is 15 residues. The CDR3 region has the DNA TGTGCCAGCATCCCGGGACTAGCGGGACAAGAGACCCAGTACTTC. Its translation: CASIPGLAGQETQYF.

The gene calls are TRBV29-1 and TRBJ1-1; 8 bases line up with TRBD1. After removal of 8 bases from V and 3 bases from J, the junction contained 11 bases not matched to a gene. The CDR3 totals 14 residues. From germline, CDR1 is SQVTM and CDR2 ANQGSEA. The CDR3 protein is CSWAGQGFHTEAFF. In nucleotides, the CDR3 is TGCAGCTGGGCTGGACAGGGCTTTCACACTGAAGCTTTCTTT.

The chain employs TRBV4-2 and TRBJ2-7, with TRBD2 matching over 10 bases. Germline CDR1 LGHNA, CDR2 YNFKEQ. The CDR3 spans 15 residues. Germline trimming cut 3 bases from V and 2 bases from J; bases unmatched to any gene: 4. The CDR3 DNA reads as TGTGCCAGCAGCCACGGGACTAGCGACCCCTACGAGCAGTACTTC. It yields the protein CASSHGTSDPYEQYF.

V and J are TRBV18 and TRBJ1-2; weak D call: TRBD1 (5 bases). Germline V lookup: CDR1 KGHSH, CDR2 LQKENI. The CDR3 length is 12 residues. With 8 bases removed from V and 4 bases from J, the gap between germline ends came to 11 bases. The CDR3 here is CASGPGPYGYTF. Here the CDR3 DNA reads TGTGCCAGCGGCCCAGGGCCCTATGGCTACACCTTC.

This clone was observed once. The J gene is TRBJ2-3, the V gene TRBV7-3; D not certain. Germline loops: CDR1 SGHTA, CDR2 FQGTGA. The V gene lost 0 bases and the J gene lost 4 bases, with 5 bases spanning the gap. The CDR3 runs to 13 residues. DNA of the CDR3: TGTGCCAGCAGCTTAACGTCCGCAGATACGCAGTATTTT. This translates into CASSLTSADTQYF. Full variable domain (rest looked up from reference TRBV7-3 and TRBJ2-3): GAGVSQTPSNKVTEKGKYVELRCDPISGHTALYWYRQSLGQGPEFLIYFQGTGAADDSGLPNDRFFAVRPEGSVSTLKIQRTERGDSAVYLCASSLTSADTQYFGPGTRLTVL.

This clone was counted a single time. This chain links TRBV30 with TRBJ2-1; 7 bases are shared with TRBD2. This CDR3 contains 15 residues. CDR1 GTSNPN and CDR2 SVGIG come from the germline V gene (reference sequence). Unmatched junction bases numbered 7, after V lost 5 bases and J lost 0 bases. CDR3 coding DNA: TGTGCCTGGTCCTGGGGGGGGGACTCCTACAATGAGCAGTTCTTC. Translated, it gives CAWSWGGDSYNEQFF. Full variable domain (rest looked up from reference TRBV30 and TRBJ2-1): SQTIHQWPATLVQPVGSPLSLECTVEGTSNPNLYWYRQAAGRGLQLLFYSVGIGQISSEVPQNLSASRPQDRQFILSSKKLLLSDSGFYLCAWSWGGDSYNEQFFGPGTRLTVL.

The rearrangement joins TRBV15 to TRBJ1-6, with D hard to call. Germline values: CDR1 LNHNV, CDR2 YYDKDF (reference sequence). The CDR3 length is 12 residues. The V end was cut by 0 bases, the J end by 9 bases, with 3 bases between. CDR3 amino acids: CATSRDSSPLHF. The CDR3, as DNA: TGTGCCACCAGCAGAGATAGTTCACCCCTCCACTTT. Variable domain in full (rest from reference TRBV15 and TRBJ1-6): DAMVIQNPRYQVTQFGKPVTLSCSQTLNHNVMYWYQQKSSQAPKLLFHYYDKDFNNEADTPDNFQSRRPNTSFCFLDIRSPGLGDTAMYLCATSRDSSPLHFGNGTRLTVT.

This sequence joins TRBV9 and TRBJ1-1; 8 positions match TRBD1. The CDR3 totals 15 residues. Looked up from germline, CDR1 is SGDLS and CDR2 is YYNGEE. The V segment lost 2 bases and the J segment 1 base; nucleotides outside the gene matches: 4. The CDR3, as DNA: TGTGCCAGCAGCGTCCTCGGACAGGGGAACACTGAAGCTTTCTTT. Translating gives CASSVLGQGNTEAFF.

This chain connects TRBV20-1 to TRBJ1-6, with a tentative D call TRBD1 (6 bases). This CDR3 comprises 15 residues. Germline-derived CDR1 and CDR2 are DFQATT and SNEGSKA (reference sequence). V shed 3 bases and J shed 6 bases, with 15 bases lying between them. The CDR3 nucleotides are TGCAGTGCTAGTAGTCGGAGAGGGGGTAATTCACCCCTCCACTTT. Translated: CSASSRRGGNSPLHF.

The CDR3 DNA reads TGTGCCAGCAGCCAAGAGGGGGGGCGGCACAAAAACATTCAGTACTTC. This encodes CASSQEGGRHKNIQYF. The chain employs TRBV3-1 (or the pseudogene TRBV3-2) and TRBJ2-4, with D tentatively TRBD2 (7 bases). The V gene's germline CDR1 is LGHDT and CDR2 YNNKEL (reference sequence). Between the trimmed V and J ends, which lost 0 bases and 3 bases, there was a span of 12 bases. The CDR3 contains 16 residues.